This T cell receptor (beta chain) was documented in a study of blood T cell repertoires in COVID-19. At the level of the study: Nucleic acid was either cDNA or gDNA, and it came from T cells, B-cell-depleted T cells, or PBMCs.

Cohort allocation depended upon clinical history that participants reported. Donors in Cohort 3 counted as recovered after two negative PCRs, clearance, or symptom resolution. The CDR3 is made up of 16 amino acids. The V and J ends lost 0 bases and 4 bases, in that order; junction bases with no gene match: 2. Germline CDR1 LNHDA, CDR2 SQIVND (reference sequence). This clone was detected once. Produced via immunoSEQ multiplex PCR; TCRdb's table is partial and in-frame only. The top ten clones hold around 5% of a sample with approximately 350,000 clones, around 83% of them seen once. This clonotype originated in a woman in her 50s who had recovered from COVID-19. The sample was PBMCs or T cells enriched from blood (not recorded which). This rearrangement joins TRBV19 to TRBJ1-5, with 11 bases that match TRBD1. The CDR3 spells CASSIDGTGGNQPQHF. The CDR3 DNA follows: TGTGCCAGTAGTATAGATGGGACAGGGGGAAATCAGCCCCAGCATTTT.